One and the same sample provided the 17 T cell receptor beta chains below, sequenced in a study of blood T cell dynamics during melanoma immunotherapy (dated by TCRdb to the early 2020s). The time point tag for this specimen amounts to: week 3, after first cycle of checkpoint inhibitor. Library prep was done by the immunoSEQ multiplex PCR assay. TCRdb re-hosts the immuneACCESS table, in-frame sequences only. Its copies lack some clones; in the studies checked, an unresolved V gene accounts for under half of them, and the cause for the rest is not known. The sample table shows some 860 clones, and 88% are seen once. 10% of the sample is taken by the ten largest. The source was cell-free DNA from blood, collected from a patient treated with checkpoint blockade. The sample's cell subset or site, from its label and the paper: plasma cell-free DNA. These receptors all stem from a human donor with melanoma.

V usage is TRBV27 and J usage is TRBJ1-6; 7 nucleotides line up with TRBD1. Germline V gene sequence: CDR1 MNHEY, CDR2 SMNVEV (reference sequence). The CDR3 has 16 residues. Unmatched junction bases numbered 10, after V lost 4 bases and J lost 7 bases. This CDR3 reads CASSSQGSLRNSPLHF. The CDR3 region has the DNA TGTGCCAGCAGTTCACAGGGGAGTCTGCGAAATTCACCCCTCCACTTT.

The CDR3 loop reads CASSPRPPIGQGSTDTQYF. CDR3 coding DNA: TGTGCCAGCTCACCACGACCCCCCATTGGACAGGGGAGCACAGATACGCAGTATTTT. The chain uses TRBV18 and TRBJ2-3, with TRBD1 matching 9 bases. Trimming at V came to 1 base and at J to 0 bases, leaving 11 bases not matched to a gene. Germline loops: CDR1 KGHSH, CDR2 LQKENI. The CDR3 loop spans 19 amino acids.

V gene TRBV4-1 combines with J gene TRBJ2-7; D is unresolved. CDR1 MGHRA and CDR2 YSYEKL come from the germline V gene. This CDR3 has 15 residues. V dropped 3 bases and J dropped 4 bases, with 16 bases sitting between them. CDR3 bases: TGCGCCAGCAGCCAGTTTGACTCCAAGAGGTACGAGCAGTACTTC. It specifies CASSQFDSKRYEQYF.

The rearrangement uses TRBV5-5 and TRBJ1-2; D gene uncertain. V was trimmed by 2 bases and J by 3 bases, leaving 14 bases between them. Germline V gene lookup returns CDR1 SGHKS and CDR2 YYEKEE (reference sequence). CDR3 length equals 15 residues. The CDR3 DNA is TGTGCCAGCAGCTTAAGGTGGGCAGGCGACTATGGCTACACCTTC. Translation gives CASSLRWAGDYGYTF.

J is TRBJ2-2 and V is TRBV30, with a tentative D call TRBD1 (5 bases). Between the trimmed V and J ends, which lost 4 bases and 9 bases, there was a span of 24 bases. This CDR3 spans 16 amino acids. In germline, CDR1 is GTSNPN, CDR2 SVGIG (reference sequence). CDR3 in DNA: TGTGCCTGGAATAGTAGGGGCGGCTTCGACGTTTGGGAGCTGTTTTTT. Its protein is CAWNSRGGFDVWELFF.

J is TRBJ1-6 and V is TRBV7-2, with D hard to call. The CDR3 totals 14 residues. Germline values: CDR1 SGHTA, CDR2 FQGNSA. Trimming cost V 1 base and J 10 bases, with 11 bases left between them. The CDR3 region has the DNA TGTGCCAGCAGCTTAGTTACAGCTAGCTCACCCCTCCACTTT. This gives the protein CASSLVTASSPLHF.

V is TRBV30 and J is TRBJ2-1; D possibly uses TRBD1 or TRBD2 (5 bases each). The CDR3 spans 15 residues. Trimming stripped 0 bases from V and 3 bases from J, with 12 bases between. In germline, CDR1 is GTSNPN, CDR2 SVGIG (reference sequence). The CDR3 nucleotides read TGTGCCTGGAGTGTTGGGGACCAACGCTACAATGAGCAGTTCTTC. It yields the protein CAWSVGDQRYNEQFF.

V is TRBV12-2 and J is TRBJ2-7; the listed D gene, TRBD1, was not tested against the DNA. TRBV12-2 is labeled a pseudogene. CDR3 length equals 13 residues. The CDR3 DNA reads as TGTGCAAGTCGCTTAGTGTCAGACTACGAGCAGTACTTC. It is translated as CASRLVSDYEQYF.

The J gene is TRBJ2-7, the V gene TRBV30, with TRBD2 as a possible D gene (5 bases). This CDR3 is built from 12 residues. Germline CDR1 and CDR2: GTSNPN and SVGIG (reference sequence). Trimming removed 2 bases at V and 3 bases at J, with 8 bases between. CDR3 in amino acids: CAWSLGDYEQYF. CDR3 nucleotide sequence: TGTGCCTGGAGTCTCGGGGACTACGAGCAGTACTTC.

V gene TRBV15 combines with J gene TRBJ2-5; D is unresolved. This CDR3 region has 16 residues. The V end was cut by 3 bases, the J end by 1 base, with 15 bases between. Germline CDR1 LNHNV, CDR2 YYDKDF (reference sequence). The CDR3 here is CATSSLGRLSQETQYF. The CDR3 DNA reads TGTGCCACCAGCAGCTTGGGCCGGCTCTCCCAAGAGACCCAGTACTTC.

This clone is a singleton in its sample. This chain links TRBV9 with TRBJ2-3, with D possibly matching TRBD2 (7 bases). Between the trimmed V and J ends, which lost 0 bases and 7 bases, there was a span of 18 bases. Germline V gene sequence: CDR1 SGDLS, CDR2 YYNGEE. This CDR3 is 16 amino acids long. This CDR3 reads CASSVVAGARQNTQYF. The CDR3 nucleotides are TGTGCCAGCAGCGTAGTCGCGGGGGCACGTCAGAATACGCAGTATTTT.

V is TRBV30 and J is TRBJ2-3, with D tentatively TRBD2 (5 bases). Trimming shortened V by 5 bases and J by 3 bases, and 24 bases separated the two germline ends. CDR3 length: 17 amino acids. Germline V gene data show CDR1 as GTSNPN and CDR2 as SVGIG (reference sequence). CDR3 sequence: CAWSGYRDPRRTDTQYF. Here the CDR3 DNA reads TGTGCCTGGTCGGGCTACCGGGATCCCCGAAGGACAGATACGCAGTATTTT.

The rearrangement joins TRBV7-9 to TRBJ2-1; D is ambiguous. Germline CDR1 and CDR2: SEHNR and FQNEAQ (reference sequence). V was clipped by 4 bases and J by 2 bases, with 12 bases between them. The CDR3 consists of 15 residues. The CDR3: CASSSLGSPYNEQFF. The CDR3 DNA reads TGTGCCAGCAGCTCCTTAGGGTCCCCCTACAATGAGCAGTTCTTC.

V and J are TRBV7-2 and TRBJ2-5; D gene unclear. Trimming stripped 0 bases from V and 5 bases from J, with 1 base between. The germline gives CDR1 SGHTA, CDR2 FQGNSA. This CDR3 is built from 11 residues. CDR3 bases: TGTGCCAGCAGCTTAGCCGAGACCCAGTACTTC. Protein: CASSLAETQYF. The full variable domain, rest sourced from reference TRBV7-2 and TRBJ2-5, is GAGVSQSPSNKVTEKGKDVELRCDPISGHTALYWYRQSLGQGLEFLIYFQGNSAPDKSGLPSDRFSAERTGGSVSTLTIQRTQQEDSAVYLCASSLAETQYFGPGTRLLVL.

The chain uses TRBV2 and TRBJ1-4; TRBD1 agrees at 12 bases. CDR1 and CDR2 (germline): SNHLY, FYNNEI. CDR3 length equals 19 residues. After removal of 2 bases from V and 0 bases from J, the junction contained 7 bases not matched to a gene. The CDR3 is CASSEIGTGGRATNEKLFF. CDR3 bases: TGTGCCAGCAGTGAAATTGGGACAGGGGGCCGAGCAACTAATGAAAAACTGTTTTTT. The whole variable domain, remainder taken from reference TRBV2 and TRBJ1-4, is EPEVTQTPSHQVTQMGQEVILRCVPISNHLYFYWYRQILGQKVEFLVSFYNNEISEKSEIFDDQFSVERPDGSNFTLKIRSTKLEDSAMYFCASSEIGTGGRATNEKLFFGSGTQLSVL.

This CDR3 is CASNHPTANEQFF. The CDR3 DNA sequence: TGTGCCAGCAACCACCCGACTGCAAATGAGCAGTTCTTC. The V and J genes are TRBV5-5 and TRBJ2-1; no clear D gene. CDR3 size: 13 residues. Germline CDR1 reads SGHKS; CDR2 reads YYEKEE (reference sequence). V lost 6 bases and J lost 7, with 14 bases in between.

The gene calls are TRBV6-4 and TRBJ2-1; TRBD1 matches 9 bases. CDR3 length equals 15 residues. The J segment lost 8 bases and the V segment lost 3 bases, leaving 8 bases of the junction unmatched. CDR1 MRHNA and CDR2 SNTAGT come from the germline V gene. The DNA of the CDR3 is TGTGCCAGCAGTGAGACAGGGGGTGGACAACATGAGCAGTTCTTC. This gives the protein CASSETGGGQHEQFF.